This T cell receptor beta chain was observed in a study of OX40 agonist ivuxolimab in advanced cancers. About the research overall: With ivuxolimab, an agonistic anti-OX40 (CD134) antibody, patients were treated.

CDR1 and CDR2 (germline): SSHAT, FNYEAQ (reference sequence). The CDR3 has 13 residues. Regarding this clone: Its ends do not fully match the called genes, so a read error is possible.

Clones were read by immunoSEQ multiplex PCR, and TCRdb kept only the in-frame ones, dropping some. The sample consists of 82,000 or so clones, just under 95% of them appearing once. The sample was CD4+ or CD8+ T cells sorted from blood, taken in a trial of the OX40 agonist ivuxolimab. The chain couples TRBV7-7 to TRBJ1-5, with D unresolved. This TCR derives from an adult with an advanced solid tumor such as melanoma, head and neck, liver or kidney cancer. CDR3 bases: TGTGCTAGCAGCTTAAGCGACGGCCAGCCCCAGCATTTT. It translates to CASSLSDGQPQHF.